The 9 T cell receptor beta chains presented below share a single source sample, sequenced in a study of cytomegalovirus exposure and HLA in healthy donors. Both 60 Vbeta primers and 13 Jbeta primers went into the PCR. TCRdb's table, derived via immunoSEQ multiplex PCR, lists solely in-frame clones and lacks some. The sample contains 130,000 or so clones, 70% to 85% of which appear only once. The sample comprised PBMCs. These receptors originate from a woman in her thirties or forties in good health and CMV-seronegative.

This chain links TRBV27 with TRBJ2-2; 12 positions agree with TRBD1. Germline-derived CDR1 and CDR2 are MNHEY and SMNVEV (reference sequence). The junction had 10 bases not matched to a gene; V was cut back by 1 base and J by 7 bases. The CDR3 is 18 amino acids. CDR3 bases: TGTGCCAGCAGTTTATTTAAGTCGGGACAGGGGGCGCGCGGGGAGCTGTTTTTT. Translated: CASSLFKSGQGARGELFF.

V is TRBV28 and J is TRBJ2-5, with 8 bases lining up with TRBD1. Germline V lookup: CDR1 MDHEN, CDR2 SYDVKM. CDR3 length: 14 amino acids. J was trimmed by 3 bases and V by 7 bases; bases with no gene match: 7. This CDR3 reads CASIPTGQEETQYF. The CDR3 region has the DNA TGTGCCAGCATTCCAACGGGACAGGAAGAGACCCAGTACTTC.

The chain links TRBV28 to TRBJ2-2, with 9 nucleotides matching TRBD2. Unmatched junction bases numbered 7, after V lost 7 bases and J lost 4 bases. The CDR3 spans 15 residues. CDR1 and CDR2 (germline): MDHEN, SYDVKM. The CDR3 DNA is TGTGCCAGCAATCTTAGCGGGAGAGGCACCGGGGAGCTGTTTTTT. This translates into CASNLSGRGTGELFF.

The V call is TRBV7-2, the J call TRBJ1-2; D remains ambiguous. V was clipped by 1 base and J by 4 bases, with 10 bases between them. This CDR3 region has 14 residues. Germline assignment: CDR1 SGHTA and CDR2 FQGNSA. The CDR3: CASSLDASLYGYTF. The CDR3, as DNA: TGTGCCAGCAGCTTAGATGCCAGTCTCTATGGCTACACCTTC.

The chain recombines TRBV28 with TRBJ2-5, with 9 bases fitting TRBD1. Germline loops: CDR1 MDHEN, CDR2 SYDVKM. This CDR3 has 14 amino acids. V was clipped by 10 bases and J by 7 bases; unmatched bases: 13. CDR3 region: CAISDRGRVVTQYF. DNA for the CDR3: TGTGCCATCTCGGACAGGGGACGGGTCGTGACCCAGTACTTC.

This sequence joins TRBV4-1 and TRBJ1-2; 7 nucleotides line up with TRBD1. Germline CDR1 reads MGHRA; CDR2 reads YSYEKL. CDR3 length equals 14 residues. J lost 5 bases, V lost 4 bases, and 7 bases had no gene match. CDR3 in amino acids: CASSLYRGGYGYTF. DNA for the CDR3: TGCGCCAGCAGCCTCTACAGGGGAGGATATGGCTACACCTTC.

This clone was detected a few times. This rearrangement joins TRBV15 to TRBJ1-1; the D gene is possibly TRBD1 (5 bases). V was cut by 5 bases and J by 1 base, with 11 bases left in between. The CDR3 length is 14 residues. Per the germline V gene, CDR1 is LNHNV and CDR2 is YYDKDF (reference sequence). The CDR3 sequence: CATSGRDRNTEAFF. The CDR3 bases are TGTGCCACCAGCGGCCGAGACAGGAACACTGAAGCTTTCTTT.

The rearrangement joins TRBV11-1 to TRBJ1-4; TRBD1 matches at 9 bases. V dropped 2 bases and J dropped 8; count of bases not matched to a gene: 6. The CDR3 loop spans 15 amino acids. Germline V CDR1 and CDR2: SGHAT, FQDESV (reference sequence). This chain's CDR3 is CASSLFGTGSEKLFF. The CDR3 coding sequence is TGTGCCAGCAGCTTATTCGGGACAGGGAGCGAAAAACTGTTTTTT.

This rearrangement joins TRBV5-1 to TRBJ2-2, with D hard to call. Germline-derived CDR1 and CDR2 are SGHRS and YFSETQ. V shed 9 bases and J shed 1 base, with 10 bases lying between them. This CDR3 has 13 residues. This chain's CDR3 is CATSTGNTGELFF. The CDR3 bases are TGCGCCACCAGTACCGGGAACACCGGGGAGCTGTTTTTT.